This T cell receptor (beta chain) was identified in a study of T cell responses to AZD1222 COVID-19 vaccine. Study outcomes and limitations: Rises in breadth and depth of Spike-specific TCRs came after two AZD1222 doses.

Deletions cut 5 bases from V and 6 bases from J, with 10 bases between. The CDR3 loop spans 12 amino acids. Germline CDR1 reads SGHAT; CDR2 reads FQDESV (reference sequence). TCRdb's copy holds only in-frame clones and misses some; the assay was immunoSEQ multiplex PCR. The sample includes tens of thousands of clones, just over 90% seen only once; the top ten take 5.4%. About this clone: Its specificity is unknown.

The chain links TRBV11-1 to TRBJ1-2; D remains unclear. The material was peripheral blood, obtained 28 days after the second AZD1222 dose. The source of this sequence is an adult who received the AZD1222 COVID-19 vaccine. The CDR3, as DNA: TGTGCCAGCAGCATTGAAAAGAATGGCTACACCTTC. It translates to CASSIEKNGYTF.